Described below is a single T cell receptor beta chain sequence and its context. The antigen is unknown. A second PCR of about 6 to 12 cycles used a sample-barcoded 5' primer and a J-beta primer mix. Sequencing yielded, for each sample, at least 2.5 million paired-end reads carrying CDR3. TCRdb re-analysed the 5' RACE reads in MiXCR, keeping a single row per CDR3 protein. The sample records more than 1.4 million distinct CDR3 sequences, roughly 40% being singletons. Germline V gene sequence: CDR1 SEHNR, CDR2 FQNEAQ (reference sequence). V lost 5 bases, J lost 5 bases, and 9 bases stayed unmatched. The length of the CDR3 is 15 residues. This sample is part of a study of blood T cells in healthy people across ages. Study-wide findings and caveats: The fall in TCR beta diversity per million T cells was roughly linear with age.

The sequenced sample was blood. V gene TRBV7-9 combines with J gene TRBJ2-5, with 9 bases that match TRBD2. The TCR was taken from a woman between 18 and 30 years old in good health. CDR3 protein: CASSRGLAGIETQYF. The CDR3 DNA is TGTGCCAGCAGCCGCGGGCTAGCGGGAATTGAGACCCAGTACTTC.